This is a list of T cell receptor beta chains from one sample in a study of blood T cell repertoires in COVID-19. Produced via immunoSEQ multiplex PCR; TCRdb's table is partial and in-frame only. The profile covers 150,000 to 200,000 clones, with 70% to 90% appearing a single time and 20% to 25% taken by the ten largest. Sequencing was done on a sample of peripheral blood. Receptors originate from a man between 60 and 75 years old with active or convalescent COVID-19. The CDR3 runs from the conserved cysteine through the conserved F or W. D genes are given only for firm matches. For some rows the clone size is stated as once, few or many, or as a class when expanded; others skip it.

clone_size: -
v_call: TRBV28
d_call: -
j_call: TRBJ1-2
cdr3_length: 12
cdr3_aa: CASSLSGTGYTF
cdr3_nt: TGTGCCAGCAGTTTATCGGGAACAGGCTACACCTTC

clone_size: -
v_call: TRBV10-3
d_call: TRBD1
j_call: TRBJ2-7
cdr3_length: 15
cdr3_aa: CAISESPGQGYEQYF
cdr3_nt: TGTGCCATCAGTGAGTCGCCGGGACAGGGCTACGAGCAGTACTTC

clone_size: -
v_call: TRBV9
d_call: TRBD1
j_call: TRBJ1-2
cdr3_length: 14
cdr3_aa: CASSVEGAGHGYTF
cdr3_nt: TGTGCCAGCAGCGTAGAGGGGGCAGGCCATGGCTACACCTTC

clone_size: -
v_call: TRBV6-5
d_call: -
j_call: TRBJ2-1
cdr3_length: 14
cdr3_aa: CASSPVAGHNEQFF
cdr3_nt: TGTGCCAGCAGTCCCGTCGCGGGCCACAATGAGCAGTTCTTC

clone_size: -
v_call: TRBV11-2
d_call: TRBD2
j_call: TRBJ2-1
cdr3_length: 17
cdr3_aa: CASSFSSTSGGDNEQFF
cdr3_nt: TGTGCCAGCAGCTTCAGCAGTACTAGCGGGGGGGACAATGAGCAGTTCTTC

clone_size: -
v_call: TRBV6-6
d_call: TRBD1
j_call: TRBJ1-2
cdr3_length: 16
cdr3_aa: CASSGGTGGIGGGYTF
cdr3_nt: TGTGCCAGCAGTGGAGGGACAGGGGGCATCGGCGGTGGCTACACCTTC

clone_size: -
v_call: TRBV13
d_call: TRBD2
j_call: TRBJ2-2
cdr3_length: 15
cdr3_aa: CASSLGTRIAGELFF
cdr3_nt: TGTGCCAGCAGCTTGGGGACTAGAATCGCCGGGGAGCTGTTTTTT

clone_size: -
v_call: TRBV9
d_call: -
j_call: TRBJ2-7
cdr3_length: 14
cdr3_aa: CASSVDELPYEQYF
cdr3_nt: TGTGCCAGCAGCGTAGACGAGCTCCCCTACGAGCAGTACTTC

clone_size: -
v_call: TRBV6-5
d_call: -
j_call: TRBJ2-1
cdr3_length: 14
cdr3_aa: CASISGSSYNEQFF
cdr3_nt: TGTGCCAGCATTAGTGGGAGCTCCTACAATGAGCAGTTCTTC

clone_size: -
v_call: TRBV10-3
d_call: -
j_call: TRBJ2-3
cdr3_length: 12
cdr3_aa: CAIGDTRDTQYF
cdr3_nt: TGTGCCATCGGGGACACAAGAGATACGCAGTATTTT

clone_size: -
v_call: TRBV11-2
d_call: -
j_call: TRBJ1-3
cdr3_length: 14
cdr3_aa: CASRSQGRGNTIYF
cdr3_nt: TGTGCCAGCAGATCCCAGGGTAGAGGAAACACCATATATTTT

clone_size: -
v_call: TRBV7-8
d_call: TRBD1
j_call: TRBJ1-1
cdr3_length: 17
cdr3_aa: CASSPRDRGALNTEAFF
cdr3_nt: TGTGCCAGCAGCCCTAGGGACAGGGGCGCCCTGAACACTGAAGCTTTCTTT

clone_size: -
v_call: TRBV7-3
d_call: -
j_call: TRBJ1-1
cdr3_length: 15
cdr3_aa: CASSRLGTSNTEAFF
cdr3_nt: TGTGCCAGCAGCCGACTCGGGACATCAAACACTGAAGCTTTCTTT

clone_size: -
v_call: TRBV5-4
d_call: -
j_call: TRBJ1-1
cdr3_length: 15
cdr3_aa: CASKTIGQGNTEAFF
cdr3_nt: TGTGCCAGCAAAACCATCGGACAAGGGAACACTGAAGCTTTCTTT

clone_size: once
v_call: TRBV19
d_call: -
j_call: TRBJ2-3
cdr3_length: 16
cdr3_aa: CASSISRGGASHTQYF
cdr3_nt: TGTGCCAGTAGTATCTCAAGGGGCGGGGCCTCCCATACGCAGTATTTT

clone_size: once
v_call: TRBV7-8
d_call: TRBD2
j_call: TRBJ2-1
cdr3_length: 18
cdr3_aa: CASSSGGSGALSYNEQFF
cdr3_nt: TGTGCCAGCAGCTCCGGGGGTAGCGGGGCCCTCTCCTACAATGAGCAGTTCTTC

clone_size: once
v_call: TRBV24-1
d_call: -
j_call: TRBJ2-2
cdr3_length: 11
cdr3_aa: CATVQGGELFF
cdr3_nt: TGTGCCACCGTTCAAGGGGGAGAGCTGTTTTTT

clone_size: -
v_call: TRBV4-1
d_call: -
j_call: TRBJ2-2
cdr3_length: 13
cdr3_aa: CASSPVVTGELFF
cdr3_nt: TGCGCCAGCAGCCCTGTAGTAACCGGGGAGCTGTTTTTT

clone_size: -
v_call: TRBV18
d_call: TRBD1
j_call: TRBJ1-6
cdr3_length: 16
cdr3_aa: CASSPGQGASNSPLHF
cdr3_nt: TGTGCCAGCTCACCCGGGCAGGGGGCAAGTAATTCACCCCTCCACTTT

clone_size: -
v_call: TRBV5-1
d_call: TRBD2
j_call: TRBJ2-1
cdr3_length: 15
cdr3_aa: CASSLTSGTLNEQFF
cdr3_nt: TGCGCCAGCAGCTTGACTAGCGGAACTCTCAATGAGCAGTTCTTC

clone_size: -
v_call: TRBV7-2
d_call: -
j_call: TRBJ1-2
cdr3_length: 14
cdr3_aa: CASRQDRTNYGYTF
cdr3_nt: TGTGCCAGCAGACAGGACAGAACTAACTATGGCTACACCTTC

clone_size: -
v_call: TRBV29-1
d_call: TRBD1
j_call: TRBJ1-2
cdr3_length: 12
cdr3_aa: CSAFTGGHGYTF
cdr3_nt: TGCAGCGCCTTTACAGGGGGCCATGGCTACACCTTC

clone_size: few
v_call: TRBV3-1/TRBV3-2
d_call: TRBD2
j_call: TRBJ2-2
cdr3_length: 17
cdr3_aa: CASSQGGLAGATGELFF
cdr3_nt: TGTGCCAGCAGCCAAGGAGGACTAGCGGGGGCGACCGGGGAGCTGTTTTTT

clone_size: -
v_call: TRBV6-5
d_call: TRBD1
j_call: TRBJ2-7
cdr3_length: 15
cdr3_aa: CASRETTGGGYEQYF
cdr3_nt: TGTGCCAGCAGGGAGACCACAGGGGGCGGCTACGAGCAGTACTTC

clone_size: few
v_call: TRBV2
d_call: -
j_call: TRBJ2-3
cdr3_length: 13
cdr3_aa: CASSEVHPTTQYF
cdr3_nt: TGTGCCAGCAGTGAAGTTCATCCTACTACGCAGTATTTT

clone_size: -
v_call: TRBV9
d_call: TRBD2
j_call: TRBJ2-7
cdr3_length: 16
cdr3_aa: CASSVGERGGSYEQYF
cdr3_nt: TGTGCCAGCAGCGTAGGCGAACGGGGGGGATCCTACGAGCAGTACTTC

clone_size: -
v_call: TRBV13
d_call: TRBD2
j_call: TRBJ2-5
cdr3_length: 18
cdr3_aa: CASSRSGLAGGLGETQYF
cdr3_nt: TGTGCCAGCAGCCGATCGGGACTAGCGGGGGGGCTCGGAGAGACCCAGTACTTC

clone_size: -
v_call: TRBV25-1
d_call: TRBD2
j_call: TRBJ2-3
cdr3_length: 16
cdr3_aa: CASSEWLAGGGDTQYF
cdr3_nt: TGTGCCAGCAGTGAATGGCTAGCGGGGGGAGGGGATACGCAGTATTTT

clone_size: once
v_call: TRBV2
d_call: -
j_call: TRBJ1-5
cdr3_length: 15
cdr3_aa: CASSEGQVGLQPQHF
cdr3_nt: TGTGCCAGCAGTGAAGGGCAGGTGGGACTTCAGCCCCAGCATTTT

clone_size: -
v_call: TRBV18
d_call: -
j_call: TRBJ2-1
cdr3_length: 12
cdr3_aa: CASGIQDNEQFF
cdr3_nt: TGTGCCAGCGGAATTCAGGACAATGAGCAGTTCTTC

clone_size: -
v_call: TRBV4-1
d_call: TRBD2
j_call: TRBJ2-1
cdr3_length: 15
cdr3_aa: CASSPRERGLNEQFF
cdr3_nt: TGCGCCAGCAGCCCCAGGGAGCGGGGGTTGAATGAGCAGTTCTTC

clone_size: -
v_call: TRBV29-1
d_call: -
j_call: TRBJ2-3
cdr3_length: 12
cdr3_aa: CSVDLGTDTQYF
cdr3_nt: TGCAGCGTTGATTTAGGCACAGATACGCAGTATTTT

clone_size: -
v_call: TRBV19
d_call: TRBD1
j_call: TRBJ1-5
cdr3_length: 14
cdr3_aa: CASSGTGRDQPQHF
cdr3_nt: TGTGCCAGTAGTGGGACAGGGAGAGATCAGCCCCAGCATTTT

clone_size: -
v_call: TRBV6-5
d_call: -
j_call: TRBJ1-5
cdr3_length: 14
cdr3_aa: CASSYRRTDQPQHF
cdr3_nt: TGTGCCAGCAGTTACCGGCGGACAGATCAGCCCCAGCATTTT

clone_size: -
v_call: TRBV3-1/TRBV3-2
d_call: TRBD2
j_call: TRBJ2-1
cdr3_length: 13
cdr3_aa: CASSPGGAGEQFF
cdr3_nt: TGTGCCAGCAGCCCGGGGGGGGCTGGTGAGCAGTTCTTC

clone_size: -
v_call: TRBV7-2
d_call: -
j_call: TRBJ2-4
cdr3_length: 17
cdr3_aa: CASSLALGAGAKNIQYF
cdr3_nt: TGTGCCAGCAGCTTAGCGCTGGGGGCAGGAGCCAAAAACATTCAGTACTTC

clone_size: -
v_call: TRBV5-1
d_call: -
j_call: TRBJ1-1
cdr3_length: 16
cdr3_aa: CASSPERQALNTEAFF
cdr3_nt: TGCGCCAGCAGCCCGGAACGACAGGCCCTGAACACTGAAGCTTTCTTT

clone_size: -
v_call: TRBV19
d_call: -
j_call: TRBJ1-2
cdr3_length: 14
cdr3_aa: CASADKSGDYGYTF
cdr3_nt: TGTGCCAGTGCAGATAAAAGCGGTGACTATGGCTACACCTTC

clone_size: once
v_call: TRBV5-1
d_call: TRBD1
j_call: TRBJ1-3
cdr3_length: 16
cdr3_aa: CASSSTGAARANTIYF
cdr3_nt: TGCGCCAGCAGCTCGACAGGGGCCGCGAGGGCGAACACCATATATTTT

clone_size: -
v_call: TRBV29-1
d_call: -
j_call: TRBJ1-2
cdr3_length: 11
cdr3_aa: CSGSGERGYTF
cdr3_nt: TGCAGCGGTTCAGGGGAAAGGGGCTACACCTTC

clone_size: -
v_call: TRBV27
d_call: -
j_call: TRBJ2-5
cdr3_length: 14
cdr3_aa: CASRPTGRGETQYF
cdr3_nt: TGTGCCAGCAGGCCAACAGGGAGAGGGGAGACCCAGTACTTC

clone_size: once
v_call: TRBV7-2
d_call: TRBD2
j_call: TRBJ2-7
cdr3_length: 14
cdr3_aa: CASSPSGINYEQYF
cdr3_nt: TGTGCCAGCAGCCCCAGCGGGATCAACTACGAGCAGTACTTC

clone_size: -
v_call: TRBV21-1
d_call: -
j_call: TRBJ1-2
cdr3_length: 17
cdr3_aa: CASSKGAGASRRYGYTF
cdr3_nt: TGTGCCAGCAGCAAAGGGGCCGGCGCCAGCCGGAGGTATGGCTACACCTTC

clone_size: -
v_call: TRBV5-1
d_call: -
j_call: TRBJ1-1
cdr3_length: 14
cdr3_aa: CASSFGGANTEAFF
cdr3_nt: TGCGCCAGCAGCTTCGGGGGGGCGAACACTGAAGCTTTCTTT

clone_size: -
v_call: TRBV5-1
d_call: -
j_call: TRBJ2-7
cdr3_length: 15
cdr3_aa: CASSLAEGGPYEQYF
cdr3_nt: TGCGCCAGCAGCTTGGCGGAAGGAGGACCCTACGAGCAGTACTTC

clone_size: -
v_call: TRBV5-6
d_call: -
j_call: TRBJ1-2
cdr3_length: 14
cdr3_aa: CASSSLDKNYGYTF
cdr3_nt: TGTGCCAGCAGCTCCTTGGACAAGAACTATGGCTACACCTTC

clone_size: once
v_call: TRBV6-6
d_call: TRBD1
j_call: TRBJ2-7
cdr3_length: 14
cdr3_aa: CASSYAGQGSEQYF
cdr3_nt: TGTGCCAGCAGTTACGCCGGACAGGGTAGCGAGCAGTACTTC

clone_size: -
v_call: TRBV2
d_call: TRBD1
j_call: TRBJ2-5
cdr3_length: 12
cdr3_aa: CASRTGGETQYF
cdr3_nt: TGTGCCAGCAGAACAGGGGGGGAGACCCAGTACTTC

clone_size: -
v_call: TRBV27
d_call: -
j_call: TRBJ2-1
cdr3_length: 15
cdr3_aa: CASSRDGAWGNEQFF
cdr3_nt: TGTGCCAGCAGTAGGGATGGGGCCTGGGGAAATGAGCAGTTCTTC

clone_size: -
v_call: TRBV19
d_call: TRBD1
j_call: TRBJ2-3
cdr3_length: 14
cdr3_aa: CASRRGAGGDTQYF
cdr3_nt: TGTGCCAGTAGGAGGGGGGCAGGGGGCGATACGCAGTATTTT

clone_size: -
v_call: TRBV4-2
d_call: TRBD2
j_call: TRBJ2-7
cdr3_length: 17
cdr3_aa: CASSQVGSGGASREQYF
cdr3_nt: TGTGCCAGCAGCCAAGTGGGTAGCGGGGGGGCCTCGCGGGAGCAGTACTTC

clone_size: once
v_call: TRBV7-9
d_call: -
j_call: TRBJ1-1
cdr3_length: 13
cdr3_aa: CASSDQGNTEAFF
cdr3_nt: TGTGCCAGCAGCGATCAGGGAAACACTGAAGCTTTCTTT

clone_size: -
v_call: TRBV29-1
d_call: TRBD2
j_call: TRBJ2-5
cdr3_length: 15
cdr3_aa: CSVVGTSGAQETQYF
cdr3_nt: TGCAGCGTTGTTGGGACTAGCGGGGCGCAAGAGACCCAGTACTTC

clone_size: -
v_call: TRBV5-1
d_call: TRBD1
j_call: TRBJ2-3
cdr3_length: 15
cdr3_aa: CASMVAGGQGDTQYF
cdr3_nt: TGCGCCAGCATGGTAGCAGGGGGCCAGGGAGATACGCAGTATTTT

clone_size: -
v_call: TRBV5-1
d_call: TRBD1
j_call: TRBJ1-2
cdr3_length: 13
cdr3_aa: CASSPETGGGYTF
cdr3_nt: TGCGCCAGCAGCCCAGAGACAGGGGGCGGCTACACCTTC

clone_size: -
v_call: TRBV20-1
d_call: -
j_call: TRBJ1-1
cdr3_length: 11
cdr3_aa: CSVERRLEAFF
cdr3_nt: TGCAGTGTCGAGAGGCGCCTTGAAGCTTTCTTT

clone_size: -
v_call: TRBV21-1
d_call: -
j_call: TRBJ1-2
cdr3_length: 15
cdr3_aa: CASSRHRGASYGYTF
cdr3_nt: TGTGCCAGCAGCAGGCACAGGGGCGCCTCCTATGGCTACACCTTC

clone_size: -
v_call: TRBV4-2
d_call: TRBD2
j_call: TRBJ2-3
cdr3_length: 17
cdr3_aa: CASSQDPSGGATDTQYF
cdr3_nt: TGTGCCAGCAGCCAAGATCCTAGCGGGGGGGCCACAGATACGCAGTATTTT